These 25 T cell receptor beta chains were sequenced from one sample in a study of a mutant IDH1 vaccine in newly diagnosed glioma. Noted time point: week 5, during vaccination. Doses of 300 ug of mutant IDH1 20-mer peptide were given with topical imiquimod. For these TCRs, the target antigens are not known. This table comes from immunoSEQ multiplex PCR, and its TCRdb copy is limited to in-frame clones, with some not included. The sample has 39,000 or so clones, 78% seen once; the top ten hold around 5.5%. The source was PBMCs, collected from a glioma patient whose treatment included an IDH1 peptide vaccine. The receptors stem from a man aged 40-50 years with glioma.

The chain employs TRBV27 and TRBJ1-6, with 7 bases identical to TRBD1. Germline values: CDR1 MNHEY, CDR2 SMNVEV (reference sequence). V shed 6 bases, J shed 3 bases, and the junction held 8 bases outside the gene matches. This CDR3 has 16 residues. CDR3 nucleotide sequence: TGTGCCAGCAGGCCAGCACAGGGGAACTATAATTCACCCCTCCACTTT. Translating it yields CASRPAQGNYNSPLHF.

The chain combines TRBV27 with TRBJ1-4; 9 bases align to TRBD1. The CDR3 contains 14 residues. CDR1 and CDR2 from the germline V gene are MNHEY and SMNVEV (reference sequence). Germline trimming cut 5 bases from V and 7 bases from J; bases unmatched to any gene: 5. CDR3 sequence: CASSPQGAGEKLFF. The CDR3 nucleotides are TGTGCCAGCAGTCCACAGGGGGCTGGTGAAAAACTGTTTTTT.

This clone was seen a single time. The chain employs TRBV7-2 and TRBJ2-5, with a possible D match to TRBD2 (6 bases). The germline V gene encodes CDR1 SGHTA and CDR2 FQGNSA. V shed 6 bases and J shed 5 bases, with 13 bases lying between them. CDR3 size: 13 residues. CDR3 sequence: CASRRAGRETQYF. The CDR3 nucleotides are TGTGCCAGCAGGCGGGCAGGGAGGGAGACCCAGTACTTC.

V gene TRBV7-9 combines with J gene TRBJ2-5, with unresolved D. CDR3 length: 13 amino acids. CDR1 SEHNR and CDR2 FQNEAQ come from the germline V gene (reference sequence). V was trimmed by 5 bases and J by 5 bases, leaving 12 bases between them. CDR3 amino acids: CASSTLGWETQYF. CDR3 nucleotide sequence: TGTGCCAGCAGCACTCTCGGGTGGGAGACCCAGTACTTC.

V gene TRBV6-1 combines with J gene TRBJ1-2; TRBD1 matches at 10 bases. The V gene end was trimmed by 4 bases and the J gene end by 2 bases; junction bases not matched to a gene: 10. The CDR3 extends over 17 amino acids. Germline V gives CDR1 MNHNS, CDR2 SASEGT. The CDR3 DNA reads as TGTGCCAGCAGTGTTACCGGGACAGGGGCTCGAAACTATGGCTACACCTTC. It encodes CASSVTGTGARNYGYTF.

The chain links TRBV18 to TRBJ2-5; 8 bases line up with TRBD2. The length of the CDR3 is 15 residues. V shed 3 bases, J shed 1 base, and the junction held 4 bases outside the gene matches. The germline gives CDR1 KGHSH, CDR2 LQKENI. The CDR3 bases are TGTGCCAGCTCACCGGGACGGGGGGGCCAAGAGACCCAGTACTTC. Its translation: CASSPGRGGQETQYF. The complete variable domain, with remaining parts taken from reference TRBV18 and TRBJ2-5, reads NAGVMQNPRHLVRRRGQEARLRCSPMKGHSHVYWYRQLPEEGLKFMVYLQKENIIDESGMPKERFSAEFPKEGPSILRIQQVVRGDSAAYFCASSPGRGGQETQYFGPGTRLLVL.

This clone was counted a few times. The CDR3 bases are TGCGCCAGCAGCTTGATTCCGTCCCAAGAGACCCAGTACTTC. It specifies CASSLIPSQETQYF. The J gene is TRBJ2-5, the V gene TRBV5-1; no reliable D call. There are 14 residues in the CDR3. Trimming removed 1 base from V and 1 base from J, with 8 bases in between. Germline V lookup: CDR1 SGHRS, CDR2 YFSETQ.

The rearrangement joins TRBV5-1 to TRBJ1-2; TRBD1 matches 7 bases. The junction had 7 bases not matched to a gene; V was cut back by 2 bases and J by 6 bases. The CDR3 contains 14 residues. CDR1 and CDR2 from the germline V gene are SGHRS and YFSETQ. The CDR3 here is CASSLQGPPNGYTF. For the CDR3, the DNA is TGCGCCAGCAGCTTACAGGGGCCTCCTAATGGCTACACCTTC.

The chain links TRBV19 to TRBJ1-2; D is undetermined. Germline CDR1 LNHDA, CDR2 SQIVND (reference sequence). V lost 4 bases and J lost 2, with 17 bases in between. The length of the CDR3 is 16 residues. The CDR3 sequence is CASSRSAGGLNYGYTF. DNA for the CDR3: TGTGCCAGTAGTAGGTCAGCCGGAGGCCTAAACTATGGCTACACCTTC.

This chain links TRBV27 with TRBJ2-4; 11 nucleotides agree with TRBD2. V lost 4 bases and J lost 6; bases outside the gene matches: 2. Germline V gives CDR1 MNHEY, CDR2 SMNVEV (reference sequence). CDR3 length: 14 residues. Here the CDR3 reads CASSSGLAGNIQYF. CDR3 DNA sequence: TGTGCCAGCAGTTCCGGACTAGCGGGAAACATTCAGTACTTC.

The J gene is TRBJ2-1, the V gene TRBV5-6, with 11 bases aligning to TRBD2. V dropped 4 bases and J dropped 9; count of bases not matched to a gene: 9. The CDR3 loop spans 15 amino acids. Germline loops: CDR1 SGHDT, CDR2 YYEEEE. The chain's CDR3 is CASSLPTSGVGEQFF. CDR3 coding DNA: TGTGCCAGCAGCCTACCGACTAGCGGGGTTGGTGAGCAGTTCTTC.

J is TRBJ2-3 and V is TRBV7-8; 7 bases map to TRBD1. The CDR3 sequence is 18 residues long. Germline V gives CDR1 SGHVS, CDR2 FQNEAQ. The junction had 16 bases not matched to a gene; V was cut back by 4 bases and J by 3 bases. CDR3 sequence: CASSSNHRGRGKTDTQYF. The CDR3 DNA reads TGTGCCAGCAGCTCTAATCACCGCGGCAGGGGGAAGACAGATACGCAGTATTTT.

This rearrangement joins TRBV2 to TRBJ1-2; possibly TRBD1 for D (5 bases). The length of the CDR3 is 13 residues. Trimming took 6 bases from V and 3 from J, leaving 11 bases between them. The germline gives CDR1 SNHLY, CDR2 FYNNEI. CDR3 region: CASRDGGYYGYTF. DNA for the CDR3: TGTGCCAGCAGGGACGGGGGGTACTATGGCTACACCTTC.

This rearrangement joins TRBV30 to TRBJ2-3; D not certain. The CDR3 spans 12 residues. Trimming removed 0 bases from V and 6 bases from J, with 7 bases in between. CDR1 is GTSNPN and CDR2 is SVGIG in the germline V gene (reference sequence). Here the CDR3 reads CAWSVLLDTQYF. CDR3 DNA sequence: TGTGCCTGGAGTGTACTGTTGGATACGCAGTATTTT.

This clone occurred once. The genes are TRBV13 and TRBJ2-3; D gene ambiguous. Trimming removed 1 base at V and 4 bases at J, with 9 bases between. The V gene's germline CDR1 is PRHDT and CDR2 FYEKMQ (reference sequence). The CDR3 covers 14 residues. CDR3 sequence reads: CASSLDNRADTQYF. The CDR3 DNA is TGTGCCAGCAGCTTAGACAATAGGGCAGATACGCAGTATTTT.

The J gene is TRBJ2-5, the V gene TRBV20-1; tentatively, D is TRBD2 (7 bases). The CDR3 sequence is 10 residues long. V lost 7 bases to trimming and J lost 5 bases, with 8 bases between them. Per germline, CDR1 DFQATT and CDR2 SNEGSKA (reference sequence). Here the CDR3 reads CSGGGETQYF. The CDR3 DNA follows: TGCAGTGGCGGGGGCGAGACCCAGTACTTC.

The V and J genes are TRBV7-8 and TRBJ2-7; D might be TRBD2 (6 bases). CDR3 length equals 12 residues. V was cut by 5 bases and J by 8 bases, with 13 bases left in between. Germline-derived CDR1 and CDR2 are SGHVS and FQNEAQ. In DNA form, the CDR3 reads TGTGCCAGCAGCCCTAAGGAGGGCCAGCAGTACTTC. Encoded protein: CASSPKEGQQYF.

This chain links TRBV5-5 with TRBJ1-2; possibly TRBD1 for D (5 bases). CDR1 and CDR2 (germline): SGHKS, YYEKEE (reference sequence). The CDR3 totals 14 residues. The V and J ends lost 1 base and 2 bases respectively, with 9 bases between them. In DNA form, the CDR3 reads TGTGCCAGCAGCTTGCAGGGAGCGAACTATGGCTACACCTTC. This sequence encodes CASSLQGANYGYTF.

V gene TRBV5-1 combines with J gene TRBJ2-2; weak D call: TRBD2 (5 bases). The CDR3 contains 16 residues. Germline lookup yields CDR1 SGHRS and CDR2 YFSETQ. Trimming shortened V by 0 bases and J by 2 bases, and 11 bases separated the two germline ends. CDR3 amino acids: CASSLVQRSNTGELFF. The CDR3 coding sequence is TGCGCCAGCAGCTTGGTCCAGCGGAGTAACACCGGGGAGCTGTTTTTT.

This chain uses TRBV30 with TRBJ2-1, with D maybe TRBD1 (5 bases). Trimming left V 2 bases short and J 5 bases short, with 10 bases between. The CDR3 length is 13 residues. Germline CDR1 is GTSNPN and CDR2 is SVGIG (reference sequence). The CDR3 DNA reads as TGTGCCTGGAGTCGGACATCCCACAATGAGCAGTTCTTC. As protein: CAWSRTSHNEQFF.

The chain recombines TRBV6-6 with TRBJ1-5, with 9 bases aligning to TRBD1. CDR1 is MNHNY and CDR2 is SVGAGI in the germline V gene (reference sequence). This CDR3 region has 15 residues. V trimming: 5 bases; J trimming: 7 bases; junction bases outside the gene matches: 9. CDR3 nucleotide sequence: TGTGCCAGCAGTCGGGGACAGGGCGCAGGGCAGCCCCAGCATTTT. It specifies CASSRGQGAGQPQHF.

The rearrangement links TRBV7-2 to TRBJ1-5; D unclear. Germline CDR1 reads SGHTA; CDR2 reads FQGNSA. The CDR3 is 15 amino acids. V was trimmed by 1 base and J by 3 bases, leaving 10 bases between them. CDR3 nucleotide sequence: TGTGCCAGCAGCTTAGGATCTCAGACCAATCAGCCCCAGCATTTT. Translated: CASSLGSQTNQPQHF.

DNA for the CDR3: TGTGCCAGCAGCATAGGGGGGCTGACGTCTGAAGCTTTCTTT. Its translation: CASSIGGLTSEAFF. V is TRBV9 and J is TRBJ1-1; D may be TRBD1 (6 bases). The CDR3 is 14 residues long. Trimming took off 4 bases at V and 6 bases at J, with 16 bases between the two ends. Germline CDR1 reads SGDLS; CDR2 reads YYNGEE.

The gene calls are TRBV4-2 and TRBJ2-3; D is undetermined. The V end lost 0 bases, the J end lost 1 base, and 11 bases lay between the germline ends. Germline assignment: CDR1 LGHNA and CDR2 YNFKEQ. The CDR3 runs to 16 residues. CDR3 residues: CASSQEDRGRTDTQYF. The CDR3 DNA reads TGTGCCAGCAGCCAAGAAGATCGCGGTCGCACAGATACGCAGTATTTT.

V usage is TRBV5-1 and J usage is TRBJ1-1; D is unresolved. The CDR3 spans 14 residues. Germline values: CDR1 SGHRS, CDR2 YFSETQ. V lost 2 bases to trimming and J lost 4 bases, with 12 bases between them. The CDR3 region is CASSFAGPGTEAFF. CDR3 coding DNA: TGCGCCAGCAGCTTCGCGGGCCCCGGCACTGAAGCTTTCTTT. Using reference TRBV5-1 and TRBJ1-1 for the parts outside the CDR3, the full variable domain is KAGVTQTPRYLIKTRGQQVTLSCSPISGHRSVSWYQQTPGQGLQFLFEYFSETQRNKGNFPGRFSGRQFSNSRSEMNVSTLELGDSALYLCASSFAGPGTEAFFGQGTRLTVV.